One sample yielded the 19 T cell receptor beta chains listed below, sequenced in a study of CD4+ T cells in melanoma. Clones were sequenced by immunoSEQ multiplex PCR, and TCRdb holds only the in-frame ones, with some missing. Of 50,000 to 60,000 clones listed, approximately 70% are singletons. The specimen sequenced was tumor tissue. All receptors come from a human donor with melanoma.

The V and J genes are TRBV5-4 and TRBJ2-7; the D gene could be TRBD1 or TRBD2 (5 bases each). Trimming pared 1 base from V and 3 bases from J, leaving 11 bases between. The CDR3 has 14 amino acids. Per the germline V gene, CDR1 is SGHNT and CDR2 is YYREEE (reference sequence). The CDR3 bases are TGTGCCAGCAGCTTGTTGGGGGAAGGCTACGAGCAGTACTTC. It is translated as CASSLLGEGYEQYF.

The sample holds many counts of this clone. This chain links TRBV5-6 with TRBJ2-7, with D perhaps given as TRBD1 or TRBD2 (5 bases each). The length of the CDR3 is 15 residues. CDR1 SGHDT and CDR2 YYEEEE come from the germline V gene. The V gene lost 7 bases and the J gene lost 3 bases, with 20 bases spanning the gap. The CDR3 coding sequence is TGTGCCAGCGGGCCGGGGCCTGTCCCCATCTACGAGCAGTACTTC. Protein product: CASGPGPVPIYEQYF.

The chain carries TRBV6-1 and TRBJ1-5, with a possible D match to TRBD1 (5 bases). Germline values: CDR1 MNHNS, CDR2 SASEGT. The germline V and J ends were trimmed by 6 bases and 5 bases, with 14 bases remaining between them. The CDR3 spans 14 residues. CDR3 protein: CASRTPRDYQPQHF. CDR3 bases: TGTGCCAGCAGGACGCCAAGGGACTATCAGCCCCAGCATTTT.

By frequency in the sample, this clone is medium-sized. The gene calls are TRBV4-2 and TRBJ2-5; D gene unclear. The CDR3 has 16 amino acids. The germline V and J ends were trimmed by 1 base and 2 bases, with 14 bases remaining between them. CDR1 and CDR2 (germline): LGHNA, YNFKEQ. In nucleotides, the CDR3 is TGTGCCAGCAGCCAAGGGAGTAGTGTCGTACAAGAGACCCAGTACTTC. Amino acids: CASSQGSSVVQETQYF.

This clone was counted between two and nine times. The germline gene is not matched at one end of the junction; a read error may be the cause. CDR3 coding DNA: TGTGCTAGCAGCTTAGACGTAGTAGGGAGTCAAGAGACCCAGTACTTC. Translated, it gives CASSLDVVGSQETQYF. V gene TRBV7-7 combines with J gene TRBJ2-5; maybe TRBD2 (5 bases). The CDR3 contains 16 residues. Germline-derived CDR1 and CDR2 are SSHAT and FNYEAQ (reference sequence). Supplemented by reference TRBV7-7 and TRBJ2-5, the full variable domain reads GAGVSQSPRYKVTKRGQDVTLRCDPISSHATLYWYQQALGQGPEFLTYFNYEAQPDKSGLPSDRFSAERPEGSISTLTIQRTEQRDSAMYRCASSLDVVGSQETQYFGPGTRLLVL.

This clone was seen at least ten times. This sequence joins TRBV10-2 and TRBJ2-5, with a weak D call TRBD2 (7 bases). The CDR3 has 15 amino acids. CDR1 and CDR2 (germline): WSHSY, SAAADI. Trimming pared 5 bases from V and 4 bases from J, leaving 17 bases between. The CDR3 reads CASSSFGGASETQYF. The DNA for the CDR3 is TGCGCCAGCAGTTCCTTTGGGGGGGCCTCAGAGACCCAGTACTTC.

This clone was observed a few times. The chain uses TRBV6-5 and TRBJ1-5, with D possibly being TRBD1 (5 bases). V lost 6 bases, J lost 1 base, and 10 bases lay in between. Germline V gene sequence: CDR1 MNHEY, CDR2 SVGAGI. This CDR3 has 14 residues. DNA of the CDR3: TGTGCCAGCAGGGACATACAAAGCAATCAGCCCCAGCATTTT. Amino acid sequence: CASRDIQSNQPQHF.

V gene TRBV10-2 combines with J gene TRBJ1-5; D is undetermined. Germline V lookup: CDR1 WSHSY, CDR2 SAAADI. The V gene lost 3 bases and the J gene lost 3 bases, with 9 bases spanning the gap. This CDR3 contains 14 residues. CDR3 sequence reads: CASSDQAINQPQHF. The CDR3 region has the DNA TGCGCCAGCAGTGATCAGGCCATCAATCAGCCCCAGCATTTT.

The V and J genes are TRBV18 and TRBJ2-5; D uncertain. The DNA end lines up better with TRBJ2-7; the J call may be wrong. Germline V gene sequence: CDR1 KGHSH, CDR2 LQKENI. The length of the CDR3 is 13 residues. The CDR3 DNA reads TGTGCCAGCTCATCCGGACGTACCTACGAGCAGTACTTC. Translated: CASSSGRTYEQYF.

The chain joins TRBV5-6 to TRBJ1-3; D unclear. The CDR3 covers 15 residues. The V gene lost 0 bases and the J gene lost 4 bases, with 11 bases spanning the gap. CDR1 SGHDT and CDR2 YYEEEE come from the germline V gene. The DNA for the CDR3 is TGTGCCAGCAGCTTGGAGGGTCGATCAGGAAACACCATATATTTT. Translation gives CASSLEGRSGNTIYF. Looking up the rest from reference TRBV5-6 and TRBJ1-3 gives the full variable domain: DAGVTQSPTHLIKTRGQQVTLRCSPKSGHDTVSWYQQALGQGPQFIFQYYEEEERQRGNFPDRFSGHQFPNYSSELNVNALLLGDSALYLCASSLEGRSGNTIYFGEGSWLTVV.

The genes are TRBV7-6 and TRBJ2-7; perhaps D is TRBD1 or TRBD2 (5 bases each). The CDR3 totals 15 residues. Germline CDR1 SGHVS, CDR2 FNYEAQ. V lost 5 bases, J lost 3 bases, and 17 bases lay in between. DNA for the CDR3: TGTGCCAGCAGCGATGGACACCGGGGAAGCTACGAGCAGTACTTC. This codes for CASSDGHRGSYEQYF.

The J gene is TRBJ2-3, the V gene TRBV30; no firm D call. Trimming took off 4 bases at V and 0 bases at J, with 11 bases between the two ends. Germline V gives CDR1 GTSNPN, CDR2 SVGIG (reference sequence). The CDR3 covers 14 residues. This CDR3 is CAWNLQFSTDTQYF. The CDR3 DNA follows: TGTGCCTGGAATTTGCAGTTTAGCACAGATACGCAGTATTTT. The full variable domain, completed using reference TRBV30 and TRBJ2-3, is SQTIHQWPATLVQPVGSPLSLECTVEGTSNPNLYWYRQAAGRGLQLLFYSVGIGQISSEVPQNLSASRPQDRQFILSSKKLLLSDSGFYLCAWNLQFSTDTQYFGPGTRLTVL.

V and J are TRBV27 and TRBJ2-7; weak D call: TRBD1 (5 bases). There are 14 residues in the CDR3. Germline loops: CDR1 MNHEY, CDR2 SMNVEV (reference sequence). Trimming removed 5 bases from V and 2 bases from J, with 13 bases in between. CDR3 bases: TGTGCCAGCAGTCCTGGGGCCCTCGCCTACGAGCAGTACTTC. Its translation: CASSPGALAYEQYF.

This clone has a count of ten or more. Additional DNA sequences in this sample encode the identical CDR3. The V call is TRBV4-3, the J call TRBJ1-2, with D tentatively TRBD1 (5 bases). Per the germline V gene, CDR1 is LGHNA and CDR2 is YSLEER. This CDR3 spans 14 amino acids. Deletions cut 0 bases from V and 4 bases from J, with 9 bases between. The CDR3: CASSQDSGTYGYTF. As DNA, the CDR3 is TGCGCCAGCAGCCAAGATAGCGGGACCTATGGCTACACCTTC.

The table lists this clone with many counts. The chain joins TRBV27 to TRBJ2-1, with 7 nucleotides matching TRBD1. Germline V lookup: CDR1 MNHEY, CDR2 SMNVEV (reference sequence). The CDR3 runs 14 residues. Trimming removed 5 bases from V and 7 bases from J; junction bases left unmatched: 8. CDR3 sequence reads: CASSPQGLGNEQFF. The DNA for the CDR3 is TGTGCCAGCAGTCCACAGGGGTTGGGGAATGAGCAGTTCTTC.

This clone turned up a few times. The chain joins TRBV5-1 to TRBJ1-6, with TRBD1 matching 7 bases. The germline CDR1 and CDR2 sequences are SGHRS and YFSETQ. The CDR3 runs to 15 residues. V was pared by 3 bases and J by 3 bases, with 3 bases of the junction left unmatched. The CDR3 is CASSSTGLYNSPLHF. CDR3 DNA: TGCGCCAGCAGCTCGACAGGGCTCTATAATTCACCCCTCCACTTT.

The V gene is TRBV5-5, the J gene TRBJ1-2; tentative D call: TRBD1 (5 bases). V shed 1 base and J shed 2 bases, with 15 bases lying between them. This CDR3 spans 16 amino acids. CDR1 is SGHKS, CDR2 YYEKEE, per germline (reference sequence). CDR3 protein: CASSLSEGSGNYGYTF. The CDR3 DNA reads TGTGCCAGCAGCTTGTCCGAGGGGTCGGGGAACTATGGCTACACCTTC.

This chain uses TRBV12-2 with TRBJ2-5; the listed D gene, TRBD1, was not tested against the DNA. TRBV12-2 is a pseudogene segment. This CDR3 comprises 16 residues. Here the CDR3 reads CASRNLGNRTEETQYF. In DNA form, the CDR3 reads TGTGCAAGTCGAAACCTAGGGAACAGGACCGAGGAGACCCAGTACTTC.

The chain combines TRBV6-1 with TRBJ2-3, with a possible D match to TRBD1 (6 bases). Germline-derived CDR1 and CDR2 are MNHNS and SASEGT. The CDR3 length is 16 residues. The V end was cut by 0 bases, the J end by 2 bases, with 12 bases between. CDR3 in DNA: TGTGCCAGCAGTGAAGCGATAGGGGGTATCACAGATACGCAGTATTTT. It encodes CASSEAIGGITDTQYF.